This T cell receptor beta chain emerged from a study of blood T cell repertoires in COVID-19. The wider study: There were acute and convalescent COVID-19 samples, and they came from the United States, Italy and Spain. PBMCs, B-cell-depleted T cells, or T cells were the source of the cDNA or gDNA that made up the material.

This CDR3 is 14 amino acids long. V lost 0 bases, J lost 2 bases, and 9 bases lay in between. The V gene's germline CDR1 is SGHNT and CDR2 YYREEE (reference sequence). The authors' processing: The authors estimated nucleated cell counts from reference gene primer amplification. TCRdb's copy holds only in-frame clones and misses some; the assay was immunoSEQ multiplex PCR. Clonal size and the V and J genes are those of that table, whereas D and trimming came from the DNA. Here the sample spans 68,000 or so clones, approximately 80% being singletons. This receptor was identified in a woman in her forties or fifties with acute or convalescent COVID-19. The chain couples TRBV5-4 to TRBJ2-7; D may be TRBD2 (7 bases). The sample consisted of peripheral blood. The CDR3 DNA reads as TGTGCCAGCAGCTTGGGCGGGGGCCCCTACGAGCAGTACTTC. As protein: CASSLGGGPYEQYF. The full variable domain, completed using reference TRBV5-4 and TRBJ2-7, is ETGVTQSPTHLIKTRGQQVTLRCSSQSGHNTVSWYQQALGQGPQFIFQYYREEENGRGNFPPRFSGLQFPNYSSELNVNALELDDSALYLCASSLGGGPYEQYFGPGTRLTVT.